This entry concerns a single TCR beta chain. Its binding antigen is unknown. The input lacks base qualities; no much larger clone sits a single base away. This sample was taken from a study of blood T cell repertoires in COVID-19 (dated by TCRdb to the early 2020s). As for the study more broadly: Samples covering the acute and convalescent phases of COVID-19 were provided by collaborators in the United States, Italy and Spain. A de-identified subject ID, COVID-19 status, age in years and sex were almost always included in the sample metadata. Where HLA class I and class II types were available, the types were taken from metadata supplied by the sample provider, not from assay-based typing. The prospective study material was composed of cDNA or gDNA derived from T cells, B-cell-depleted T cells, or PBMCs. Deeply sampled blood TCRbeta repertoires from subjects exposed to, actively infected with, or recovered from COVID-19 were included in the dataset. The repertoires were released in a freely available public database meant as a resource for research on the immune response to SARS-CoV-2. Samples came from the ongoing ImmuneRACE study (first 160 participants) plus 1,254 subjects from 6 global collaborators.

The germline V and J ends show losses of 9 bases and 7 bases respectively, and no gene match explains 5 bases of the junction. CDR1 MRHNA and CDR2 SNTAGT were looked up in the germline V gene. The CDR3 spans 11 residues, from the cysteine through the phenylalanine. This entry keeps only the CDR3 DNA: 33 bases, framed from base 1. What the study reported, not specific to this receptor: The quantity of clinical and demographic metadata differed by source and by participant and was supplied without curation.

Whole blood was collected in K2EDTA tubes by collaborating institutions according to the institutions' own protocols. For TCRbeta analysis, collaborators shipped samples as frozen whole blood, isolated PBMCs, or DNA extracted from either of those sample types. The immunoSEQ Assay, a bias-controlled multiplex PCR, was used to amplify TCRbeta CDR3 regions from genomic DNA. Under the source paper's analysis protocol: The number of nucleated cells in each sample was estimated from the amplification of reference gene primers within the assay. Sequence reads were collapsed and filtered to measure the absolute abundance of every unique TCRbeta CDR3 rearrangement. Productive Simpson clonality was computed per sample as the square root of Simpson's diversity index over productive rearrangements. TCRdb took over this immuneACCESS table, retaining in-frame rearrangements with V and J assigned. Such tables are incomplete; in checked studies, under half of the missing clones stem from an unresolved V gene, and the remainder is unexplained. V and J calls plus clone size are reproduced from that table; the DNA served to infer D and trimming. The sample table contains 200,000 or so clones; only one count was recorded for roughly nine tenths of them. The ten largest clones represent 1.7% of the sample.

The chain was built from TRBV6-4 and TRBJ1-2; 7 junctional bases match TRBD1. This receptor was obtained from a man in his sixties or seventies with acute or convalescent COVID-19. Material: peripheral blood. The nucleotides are TGTGCCAGTTCAGGGGGAGGTGGCTACACCTTC. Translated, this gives CASSGGGGYTF.